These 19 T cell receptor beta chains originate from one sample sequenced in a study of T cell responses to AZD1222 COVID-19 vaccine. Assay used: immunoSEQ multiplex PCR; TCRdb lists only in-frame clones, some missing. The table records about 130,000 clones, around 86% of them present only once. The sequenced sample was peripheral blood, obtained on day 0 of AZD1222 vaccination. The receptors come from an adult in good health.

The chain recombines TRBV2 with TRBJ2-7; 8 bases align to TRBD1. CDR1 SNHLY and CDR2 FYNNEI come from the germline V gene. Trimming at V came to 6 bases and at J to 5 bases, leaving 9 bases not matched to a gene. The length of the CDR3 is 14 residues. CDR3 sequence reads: CASSLGQGRNEQYF. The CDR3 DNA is TGTGCCAGCAGCCTCGGACAGGGTCGGAACGAGCAGTACTTC.

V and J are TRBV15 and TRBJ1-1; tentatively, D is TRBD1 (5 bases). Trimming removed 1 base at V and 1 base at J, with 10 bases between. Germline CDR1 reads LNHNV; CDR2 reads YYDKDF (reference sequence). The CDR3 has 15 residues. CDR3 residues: CATSRVDTGNTEAFF. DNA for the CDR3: TGTGCCACCAGCAGAGTTGACACAGGGAACACTGAAGCTTTCTTT.

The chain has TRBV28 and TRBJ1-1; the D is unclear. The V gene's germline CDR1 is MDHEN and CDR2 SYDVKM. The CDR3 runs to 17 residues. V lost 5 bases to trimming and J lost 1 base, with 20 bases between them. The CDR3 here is CASSLRPPPWGNTEAFF. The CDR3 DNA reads TGTGCCAGCAGTCTCAGGCCCCCCCCCTGGGGGAACACTGAAGCTTTCTTT.

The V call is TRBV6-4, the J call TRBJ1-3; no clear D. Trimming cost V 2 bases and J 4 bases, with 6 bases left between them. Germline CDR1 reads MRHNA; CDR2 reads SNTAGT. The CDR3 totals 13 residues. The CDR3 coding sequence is TGTGCCAGCAGTGACGTCCCGGGAAACACCATATATTTT. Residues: CASSDVPGNTIYF.

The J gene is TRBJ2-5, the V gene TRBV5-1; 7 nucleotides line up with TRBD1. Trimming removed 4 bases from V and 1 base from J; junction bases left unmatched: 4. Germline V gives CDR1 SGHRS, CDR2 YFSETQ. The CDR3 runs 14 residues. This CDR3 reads CASSARGFQETQYF. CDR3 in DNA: TGCGCCAGCAGCGCCAGGGGGTTCCAAGAGACCCAGTACTTC.

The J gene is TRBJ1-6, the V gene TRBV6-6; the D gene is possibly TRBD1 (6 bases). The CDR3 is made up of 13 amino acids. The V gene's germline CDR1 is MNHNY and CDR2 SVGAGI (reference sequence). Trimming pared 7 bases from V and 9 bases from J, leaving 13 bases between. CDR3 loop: CASIRQESSPLHF. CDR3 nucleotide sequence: TGTGCCAGCATCAGACAGGAGAGTTCACCCCTCCACTTT.

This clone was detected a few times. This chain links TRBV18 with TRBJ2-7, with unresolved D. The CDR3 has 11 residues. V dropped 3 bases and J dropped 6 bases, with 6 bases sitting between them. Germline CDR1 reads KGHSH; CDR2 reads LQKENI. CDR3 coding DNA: TGTGCCAGCTCACCCCTTCTCGAGCAGTACTTC. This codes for CASSPLLEQYF.

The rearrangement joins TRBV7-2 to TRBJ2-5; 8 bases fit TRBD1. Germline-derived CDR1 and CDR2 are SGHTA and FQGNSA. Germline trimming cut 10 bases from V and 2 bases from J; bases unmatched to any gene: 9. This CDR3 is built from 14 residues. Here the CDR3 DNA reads TGTGCCAACGCCCCTCACAGGGGGCAAGAGACCCAGTACTTC. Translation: CANAPHRGQETQYF.

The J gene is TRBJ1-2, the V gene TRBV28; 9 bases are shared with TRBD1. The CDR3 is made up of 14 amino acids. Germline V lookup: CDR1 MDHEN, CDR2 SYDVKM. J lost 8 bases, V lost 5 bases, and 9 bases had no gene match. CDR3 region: CASSLIQGARGYTF. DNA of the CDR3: TGTGCCAGCAGTCTGATACAGGGGGCCCGGGGCTACACCTTC.

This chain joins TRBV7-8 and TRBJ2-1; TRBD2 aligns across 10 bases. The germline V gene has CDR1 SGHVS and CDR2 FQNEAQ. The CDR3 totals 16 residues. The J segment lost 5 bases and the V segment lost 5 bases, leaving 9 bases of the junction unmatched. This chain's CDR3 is CASSPVGSGGNNEQFF. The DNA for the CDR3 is TGTGCCAGCAGCCCCGTGGGTAGCGGGGGGAACAATGAGCAGTTCTTC.

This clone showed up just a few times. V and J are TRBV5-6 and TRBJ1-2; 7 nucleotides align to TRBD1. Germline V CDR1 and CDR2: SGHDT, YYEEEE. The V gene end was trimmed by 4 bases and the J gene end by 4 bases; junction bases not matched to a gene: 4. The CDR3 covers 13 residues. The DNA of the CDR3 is TGTGCCAGCAGCAAAGGGACAGCCTATGGCTACACCTTC. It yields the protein CASSKGTAYGYTF.

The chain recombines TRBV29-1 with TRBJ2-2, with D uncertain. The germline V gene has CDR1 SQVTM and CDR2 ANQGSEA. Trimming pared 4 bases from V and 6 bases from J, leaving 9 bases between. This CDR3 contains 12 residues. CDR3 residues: CSVGVHAGELFF. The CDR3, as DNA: TGCAGCGTTGGGGTCCACGCCGGGGAGCTGTTTTTT.

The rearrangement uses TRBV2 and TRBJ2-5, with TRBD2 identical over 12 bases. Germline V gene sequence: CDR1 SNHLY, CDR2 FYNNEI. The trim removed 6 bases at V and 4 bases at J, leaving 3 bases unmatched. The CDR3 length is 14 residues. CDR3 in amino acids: CASRPSGGVETQYF. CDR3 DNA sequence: TGTGCCAGCAGGCCTAGCGGGGGGGTAGAGACCCAGTACTTC.

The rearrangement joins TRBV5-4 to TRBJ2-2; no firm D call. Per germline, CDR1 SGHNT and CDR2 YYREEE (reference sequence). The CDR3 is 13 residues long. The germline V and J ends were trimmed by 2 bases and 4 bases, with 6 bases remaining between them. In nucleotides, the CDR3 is TGTGCCAGCAGCTTCATTTCCACCGGGGAGCTGTTTTTT. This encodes CASSFISTGELFF.

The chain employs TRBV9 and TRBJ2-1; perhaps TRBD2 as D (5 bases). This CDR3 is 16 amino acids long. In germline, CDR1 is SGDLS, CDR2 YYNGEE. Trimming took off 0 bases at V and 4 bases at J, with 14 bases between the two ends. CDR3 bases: TGTGCCAGCAGCGTAGGGGGAGCCGGCGGGTACAATGAGCAGTTCTTC. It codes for CASSVGGAGGYNEQFF.

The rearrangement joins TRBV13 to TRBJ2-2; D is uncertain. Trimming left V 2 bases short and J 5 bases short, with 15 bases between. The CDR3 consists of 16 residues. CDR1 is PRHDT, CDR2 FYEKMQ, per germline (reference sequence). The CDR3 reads CASSLSPRAGTGELFF. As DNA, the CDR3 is TGTGCCAGCAGCTTAAGTCCCCGAGCCGGGACCGGGGAGCTGTTTTTT.

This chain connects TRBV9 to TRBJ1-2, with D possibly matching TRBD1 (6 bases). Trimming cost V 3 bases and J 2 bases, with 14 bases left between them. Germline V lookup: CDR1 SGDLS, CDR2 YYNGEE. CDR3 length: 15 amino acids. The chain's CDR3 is CASSGRTGTNYGYTF. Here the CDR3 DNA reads TGTGCCAGCAGCGGACGCACAGGGACAAACTATGGCTACACCTTC. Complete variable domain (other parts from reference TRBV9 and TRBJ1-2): DSGVTQTPKHLITATGQRVTLRCSPRSGDLSVYWYQQSLDQGLQFLIQYYNGEERAKGNILERFSAQQFPDLHSELNLSSLELGDSALYFCASSGRTGTNYGYTFGSGTRLTVV.

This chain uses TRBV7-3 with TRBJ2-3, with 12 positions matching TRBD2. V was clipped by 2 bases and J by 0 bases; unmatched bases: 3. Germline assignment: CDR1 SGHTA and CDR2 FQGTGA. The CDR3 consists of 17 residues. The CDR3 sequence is CASSLWGTSGSTDTQYF. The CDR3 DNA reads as TGTGCCAGCAGCTTATGGGGGACTAGCGGGAGCACAGATACGCAGTATTTT.

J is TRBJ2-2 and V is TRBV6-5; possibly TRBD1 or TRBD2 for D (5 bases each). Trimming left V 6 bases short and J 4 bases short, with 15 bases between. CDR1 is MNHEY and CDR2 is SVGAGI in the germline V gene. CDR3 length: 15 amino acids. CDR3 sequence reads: CASRGEGLGTGELFF. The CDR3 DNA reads TGTGCCAGCAGGGGTGAGGGGCTTGGCACCGGGGAGCTGTTTTTT.